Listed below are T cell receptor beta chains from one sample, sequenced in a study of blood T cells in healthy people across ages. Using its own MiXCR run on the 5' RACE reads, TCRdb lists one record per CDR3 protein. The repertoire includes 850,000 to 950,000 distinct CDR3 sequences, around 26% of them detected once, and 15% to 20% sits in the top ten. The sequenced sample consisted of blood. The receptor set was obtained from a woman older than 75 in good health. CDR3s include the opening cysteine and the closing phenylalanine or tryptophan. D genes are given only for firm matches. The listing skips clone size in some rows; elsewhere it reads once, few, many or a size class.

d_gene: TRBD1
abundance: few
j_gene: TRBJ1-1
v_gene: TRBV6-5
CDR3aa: CASRPTGPGTEAFF
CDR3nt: TGTGCCAGCAGGCCGACAGGGCCGGGCACTGAAGCTTTCTTT

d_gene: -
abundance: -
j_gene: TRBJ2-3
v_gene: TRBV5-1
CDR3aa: CASSQGGKGTDTQYF
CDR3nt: TGCGCCAGCAGCCAGGGGGGTAAGGGGACAGATACACAGTATTTT

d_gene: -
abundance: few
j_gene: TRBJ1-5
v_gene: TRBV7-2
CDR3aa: CASSLVTPRVNQPQHF
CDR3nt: TGTGCCAGCAGCTTAGTAACACCCCGGGTCAATCAGCCCCAGCATTTT

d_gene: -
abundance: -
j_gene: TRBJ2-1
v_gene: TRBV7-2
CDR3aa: CASSLEVGNNGQFF
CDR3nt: TGTGCCAGCAGCTTAGAGGTCGGAAACAATGGGCAGTTCTTC

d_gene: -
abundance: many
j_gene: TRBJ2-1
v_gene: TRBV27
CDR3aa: CASSSYVGSLEQFF
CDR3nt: TGTGCCAGCTCTTCATATGTCGGCTCTTTAGAGCAGTTCTTC

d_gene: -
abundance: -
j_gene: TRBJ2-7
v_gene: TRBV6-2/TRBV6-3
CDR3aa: CASSYSGTSYNEQYF
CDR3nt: TGTGCCAGCAGCTACTCTGGGACCTCCTACAATGAGCAGTACTTC

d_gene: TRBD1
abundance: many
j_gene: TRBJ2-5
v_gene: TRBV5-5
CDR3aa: CASSWGQREQYF
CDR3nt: TGTGCCAGCAGCTGGGGACAGCGAGAGCAGTACTTC

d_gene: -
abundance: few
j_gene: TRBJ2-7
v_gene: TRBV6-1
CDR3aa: CASSEPLRYEQYF
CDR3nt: TGTGCCAGCAGTGAACCCCTACGCTACGAACAGTACTTC

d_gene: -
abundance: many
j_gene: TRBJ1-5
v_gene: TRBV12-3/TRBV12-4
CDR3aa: CASSTGLSQPQHF
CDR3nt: TGTGCCAGCAGTACAGGGCTGAGTCAGCCCCAGCATTTT

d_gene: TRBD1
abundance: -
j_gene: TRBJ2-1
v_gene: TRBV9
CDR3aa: CASSVGQGGVYEQFF
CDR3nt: TGTGCCAGCAGCGTAGGACAGGGTGGGGTGTATGAGCAGTTCTTC

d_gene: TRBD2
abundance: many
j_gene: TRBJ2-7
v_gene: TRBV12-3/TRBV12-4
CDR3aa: CASSFTSGGHPYEQYF
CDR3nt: TGTGCCAGCAGTTTTACTAGCGGGGGCCATCCCTACGAGCAGTACTTC

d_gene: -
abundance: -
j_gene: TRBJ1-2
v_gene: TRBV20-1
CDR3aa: CSADAGSSNYGYTF
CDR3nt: TGCAGTGCTGATGCAGGGAGCTCGAACTATGGCTACACCTTC

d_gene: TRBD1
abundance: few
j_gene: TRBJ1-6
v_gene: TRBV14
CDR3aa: CASSQATGGRSPLHF
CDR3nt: TGTGCCAGCAGCCAGGCGACAGGGGGCAGGTCACCCCTCCACTTT

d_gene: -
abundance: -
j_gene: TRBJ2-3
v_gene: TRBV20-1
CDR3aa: CSATGQRTPVPLTDTQYF
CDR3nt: TGCAGTGCTACTGGGCAGAGAACCCCCGTACCCCTCACAGATACGCAGTATTTT

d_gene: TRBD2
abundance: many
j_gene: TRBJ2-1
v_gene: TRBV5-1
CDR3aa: CASSLVAGGYEQFF
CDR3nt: TGCGCCAGCAGCTTGGTTGCGGGGGGCTATGAGCAGTTCTTC

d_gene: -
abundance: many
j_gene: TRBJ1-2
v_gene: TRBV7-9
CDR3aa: CASSFRAEAYGYTF
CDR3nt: TGTGCCAGCAGCTTCAGGGCCGAGGCCTATGGCTACACCTTC

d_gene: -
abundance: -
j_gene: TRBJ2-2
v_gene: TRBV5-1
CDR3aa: CASSLETRGTGELFF
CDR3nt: TGCGCCAGCAGCTTGGAGACTAGAGGGACCGGGGAGCTGTTTTTT

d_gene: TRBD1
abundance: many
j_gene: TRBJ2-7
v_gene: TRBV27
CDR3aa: CASSGTGYYEQYF
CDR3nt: TGTGCCAGCAGTGGGACAGGGTATTACGAGCAGTACTTC

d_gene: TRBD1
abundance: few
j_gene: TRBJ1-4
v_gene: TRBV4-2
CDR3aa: CASSQGDRWQNEKLYF
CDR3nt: TGTGCCAGCAGCCAAGGGGACAGGTGGCAGAATGAAAAACTGTATTTT

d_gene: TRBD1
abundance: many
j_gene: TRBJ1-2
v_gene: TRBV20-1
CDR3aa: CSASLGTDSWLPTF
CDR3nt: TGCAGTGCTAGTTTAGGGACAGACTCATGGCTTCCCACCTTC

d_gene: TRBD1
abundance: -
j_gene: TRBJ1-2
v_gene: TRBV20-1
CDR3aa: CSARDPGQGRGYTF
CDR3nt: TGCAGTGCTAGAGATCCTGGACAGGGCAGGGGCTACACCTTC

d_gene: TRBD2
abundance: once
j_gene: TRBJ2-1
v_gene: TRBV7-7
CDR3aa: CASSAGLGTYNEQFF
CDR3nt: TGTGCCAGCAGCGCGGGACTAGGGACCTACAATGAGCAGTTCTTC

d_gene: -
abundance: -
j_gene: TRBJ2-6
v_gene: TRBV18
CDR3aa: CASSPPGALSGANVLIF
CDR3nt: TGTGCCAGCTCACCGCCCGGAGCGCTCTCTGGGGCCAACGTCCTGATTTTC

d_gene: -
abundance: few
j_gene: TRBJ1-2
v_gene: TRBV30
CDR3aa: CAWSVRGGGGYTF
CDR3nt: TGTGCCTGGAGTGTACGGGGAGGGGGAGGCTACACCTTC

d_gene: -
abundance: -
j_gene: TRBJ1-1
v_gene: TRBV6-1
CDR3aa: CASSEPVPPGNTEAFF
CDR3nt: TGTGCCAGCAGTGAACCCGTTCCCCCTGGGAACACTGAAGCTTTCTTT

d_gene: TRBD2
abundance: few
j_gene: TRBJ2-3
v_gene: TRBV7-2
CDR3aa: CASSLVPSGGARGDTQYF
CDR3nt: TGTGCCAGCAGCTTAGTACCTAGCGGGGGCGCCAGGGGAGATACGCAGTATTTT

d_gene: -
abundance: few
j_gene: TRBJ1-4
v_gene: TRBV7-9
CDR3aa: CASSLVGVRDATNEKLFF
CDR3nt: TGTGCCAGCAGCTTAGTTGGGGTCAGGGACGCAACTAATGAAAAACTGTTTTTT

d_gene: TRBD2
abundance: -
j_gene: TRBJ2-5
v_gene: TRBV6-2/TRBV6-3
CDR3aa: CASSLGLAFPYF
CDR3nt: TGTGCCAGCAGTCTGGGACTAGCATTCCCGTACTTC

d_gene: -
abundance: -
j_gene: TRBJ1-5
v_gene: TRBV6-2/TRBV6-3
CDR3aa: CASTRSGGEGNQPQHF
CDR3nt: TGTGCCAGCACCCGGAGTGGGGGAGAGGGCAATCAGCCCCAGCATTTT

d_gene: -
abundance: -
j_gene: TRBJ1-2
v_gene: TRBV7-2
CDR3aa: CASRDGGGDWGYTF
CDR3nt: TGTGCCAGCAGGGATGGCGGGGGGGATTGGGGCTACACCTTC

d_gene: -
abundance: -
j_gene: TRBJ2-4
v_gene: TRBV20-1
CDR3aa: CSAPTRTLAKNIQYF
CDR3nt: TGCAGTGCTCCAACAAGGACTCTAGCCAAAAACATTCAGTACTTC

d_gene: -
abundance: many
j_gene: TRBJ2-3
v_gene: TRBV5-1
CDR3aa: CASSLNKFSSTDTQYF
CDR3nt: TGCGCCAGCAGCTTAAATAAATTTTCTAGCACAGATACGCAGTATTTT

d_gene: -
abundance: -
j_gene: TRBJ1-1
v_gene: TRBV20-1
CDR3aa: CSAREGQANTEAFF
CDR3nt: TGCAGTGCAAGAGAGGGACAAGCTAACACTGAAGCTTTCTTT

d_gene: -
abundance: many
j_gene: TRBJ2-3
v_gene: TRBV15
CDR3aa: CATRERRQAGSTDTQYF
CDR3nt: TGTGCCACCAGGGAAAGACGGCAGGCGGGGAGCACAGATACGCAGTATTTT

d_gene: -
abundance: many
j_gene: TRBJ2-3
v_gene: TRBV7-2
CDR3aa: CASSLVRGTVSTDTQYF
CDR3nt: TGTGCCAGCAGCTTAGTGCGCGGGACAGTTAGCACAGATACGCAGTATTTT

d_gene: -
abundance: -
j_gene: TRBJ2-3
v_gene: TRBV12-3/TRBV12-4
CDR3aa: CASSFRSTDVQYF
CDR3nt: TGTGCCAGCAGTTTCAGGAGTACAGATGTGCAGTATTTT

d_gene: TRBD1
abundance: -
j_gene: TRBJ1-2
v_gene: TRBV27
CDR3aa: CASRGTGRYGYTF
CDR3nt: TGTGCCAGCAGGGGGACAGGGCGATATGGCTACACCTTC

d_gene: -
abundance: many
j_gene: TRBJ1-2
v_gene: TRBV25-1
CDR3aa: CASSRQSYGYTF
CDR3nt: TGTGCCAGCAGCCGACAGTCCTATGGCTACACCTTC

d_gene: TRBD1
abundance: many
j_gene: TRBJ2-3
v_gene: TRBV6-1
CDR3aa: CASSKILDRATDTQYF
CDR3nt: TGTGCCAGCAGTAAGATCCTGGACAGGGCCACAGATACGCAGTATTTT

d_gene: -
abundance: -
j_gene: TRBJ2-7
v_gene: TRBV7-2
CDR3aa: CASSLVGADYEQYF
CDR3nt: TGTGCCAGCAGCTTAGTAGGGGCAGACTACGAGCAGTACTTC

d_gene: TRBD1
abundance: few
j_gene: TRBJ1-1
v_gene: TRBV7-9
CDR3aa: CASTEGRGPGTEAFF
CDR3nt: TGTGCCAGCACCGAGGGTAGGGGGCCGGGAACTGAAGCTTTCTTT

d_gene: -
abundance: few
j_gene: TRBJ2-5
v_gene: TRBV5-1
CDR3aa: CASSGRQGIEETQYF
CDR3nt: TGCGCCAGCAGCGGGCGGCAGGGAATAGAAGAGACCCAGTACTTC

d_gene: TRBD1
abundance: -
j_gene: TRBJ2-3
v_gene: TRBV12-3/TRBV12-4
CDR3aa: CTSSRDSADTQYF
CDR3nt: TGTACCAGCAGTCGGGACAGCGCAGATACGCAGTATTTT

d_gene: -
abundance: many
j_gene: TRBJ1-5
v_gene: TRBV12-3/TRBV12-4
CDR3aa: CASSLGGRADQPQHF
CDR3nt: TGTGCCAGCAGTTTAGGCGGGCGGGCGGATCAGCCCCAGCATTTT

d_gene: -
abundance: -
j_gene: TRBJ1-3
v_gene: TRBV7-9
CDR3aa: CASSPTSSSGNTIYF
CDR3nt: TGTGCCAGCAGCCCTACATCGAGCTCTGGAAACACCATATATTTT

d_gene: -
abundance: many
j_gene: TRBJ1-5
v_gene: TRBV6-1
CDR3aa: CASSNRGNQPQHF
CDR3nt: TGTGCCAGCAGTAACAGGGGCAATCAGCCCCAGCATTTT

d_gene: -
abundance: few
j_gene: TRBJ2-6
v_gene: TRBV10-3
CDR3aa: CAITRGNRLDDVLTF
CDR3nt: TGTGCCATCACCCGTGGGAACAGGCTGGACGACGTCCTGACTTTC

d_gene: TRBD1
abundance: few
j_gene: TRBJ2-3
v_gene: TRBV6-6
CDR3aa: CASTTGTGASTDTQYF
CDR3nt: TGTGCCAGCACCACTGGGACAGGGGCTAGCACAGATACGCAGTATTTT

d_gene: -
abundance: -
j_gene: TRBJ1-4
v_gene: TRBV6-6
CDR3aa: CASSPTGGAVEKLFF
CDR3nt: TGTGCCAGCAGTCCGACGGGGGGGGCGGTCGAAAAACTGTTTTTT

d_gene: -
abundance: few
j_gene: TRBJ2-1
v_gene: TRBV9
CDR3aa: CASSEGGGTSYNEQFF
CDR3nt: TGTGCCAGCAGCGAAGGGGGGGGGACCTCCTACAATGAGCAGTTCTTC

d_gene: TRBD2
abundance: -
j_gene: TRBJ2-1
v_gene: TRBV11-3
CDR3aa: CASSFLAGRYNEQFF
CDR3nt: TGTGCCAGCAGCTTCCTAGCGGGGAGATACAATGAGCAGTTCTTC

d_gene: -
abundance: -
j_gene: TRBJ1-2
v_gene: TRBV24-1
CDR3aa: CATSDLQCSGYTF
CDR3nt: TGTGCCACCAGTGATTTGCAATGTAGCGGCTACACCTTC

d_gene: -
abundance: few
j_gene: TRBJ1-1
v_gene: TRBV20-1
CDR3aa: CLESGDKRNTEAFF
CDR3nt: TGCCTTGAGTCCGGGGATAAGAGAAACACTGAAGCTTTCTTT

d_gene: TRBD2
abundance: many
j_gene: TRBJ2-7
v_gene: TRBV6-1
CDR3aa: CASTLTSGGYEQYF
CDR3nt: TGTGCCAGCACTTTGACTAGCGGGGGCTACGAGCAGTACTTC

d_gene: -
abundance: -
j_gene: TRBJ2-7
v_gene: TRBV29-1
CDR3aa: CSVVDRSRDKISYEQYF
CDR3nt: TGCAGCGTTGTAGACAGGTCAAGGGACAAGATCTCCTACGAGCAGTACTTC

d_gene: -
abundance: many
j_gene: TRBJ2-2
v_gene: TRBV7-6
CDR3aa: CASRRTPTNTGELFF
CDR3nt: TGTGCCAGCAGGAGGACCCCTACGAACACCGGGGAGCTGTTTTTT

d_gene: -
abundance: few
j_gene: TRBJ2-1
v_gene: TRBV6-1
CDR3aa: CASSVKLEGVGNNEQFF
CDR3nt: TGTGCCAGCAGTGTAAAACTCGAGGGTGTCGGAAACAATGAGCAGTTCTTC

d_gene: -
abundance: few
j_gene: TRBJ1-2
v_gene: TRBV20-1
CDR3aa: CSAKPRVSYGYTF
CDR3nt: TGCAGTGCTAAGCCCAGGGTGAGCTATGGCTACACCTTC

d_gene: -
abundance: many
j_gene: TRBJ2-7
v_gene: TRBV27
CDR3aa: CATGQYEQYF
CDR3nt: TGTGCCACTGGACAGTACGAGCAGTACTTC

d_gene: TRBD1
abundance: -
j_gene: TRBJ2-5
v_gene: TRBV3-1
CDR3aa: CASSQIDRGAEETQYF
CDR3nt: TGTGCCAGCAGCCAGATCGACAGGGGCGCCGAAGAGACCCAGTACTTC